Shown below are 8 T cell receptor beta chains from a single sample sequenced in a study of patients and donors after allogeneic stem cell transplantation. TCRdb ran MiXCR on the RT-PCR reads and lists one entry per CDR3 protein. There are roughly 200,000 distinct CDR3 sequences in the sample; around 40% occur only once, and around a tenth lies in the top ten. The sequenced sample was blood, either unsorted or a sorted T cell fraction (not recorded which). The receptors derive from a human donor who was either an allogeneic HSCT recipient or a stem cell or donor lymphocyte infusion donor (not recorded which). It is not recorded whose cells these are; they may come from a transplant donor.

This clonotype was detected only a few times. This sequence joins TRBV6-2 or TRBV6-3 and TRBJ1-5; no reliable D call. The V gene's germline CDR1 is MNHEY and CDR2 SVGEGT. V lost 2 bases to trimming and J lost 5 bases, with 7 bases between them. The CDR3 contains 13 residues. The CDR3 nucleotides are TGTGCCAGCAGTTACGGGCCAGATCAGCCCCAGCATTTT. Translating gives CASSYGPDQPQHF.

The rearrangement uses TRBV6-1 and TRBJ2-7; D ambiguous. The CDR3 spans 12 residues. Germline loops: CDR1 MNHNS, CDR2 SASEGT. The ends were cut back, 1 base at V and 7 bases at J, with 8 bases in the middle. The CDR3 nucleotides read TGTGCCAGCAGTGAAGGACACCTTGAGCAGTACTTC. Its protein product is CASSEGHLEQYF.

The table lists this clonotype with many counts. V usage is TRBV3-1 and J usage is TRBJ1-2; possible D gene TRBD1, 5 bases. The V and J ends lost 0 bases and 6 bases respectively, with 14 bases between them. This CDR3 comprises 15 residues. The germline V gene has CDR1 LGHDT and CDR2 YNNKEL (reference sequence). The CDR3 here is CASSQDFTDIDGYTF. In DNA form, the CDR3 reads TGTGCCAGCAGCCAAGACTTTACGGACATCGATGGCTACACCTTC.

The chain couples TRBV12-3 or TRBV12-4 to TRBJ1-2; D remains ambiguous. The CDR3 is 15 residues long. V dropped 2 bases and J dropped 4 bases, with 14 bases sitting between them. CDR3 nucleotide sequence: TGTGCCAGCAGTTTAAGTCCAGGAAACGTCTATGGCTACACCTTC. Protein sequence: CASSLSPGNVYGYTF.

This clonotype was counted between two and nine times. The chain joins TRBV12-3 or TRBV12-4 to TRBJ1-5; 7 positions agree with TRBD1. The V gene end was trimmed by 4 bases and the J gene end by 2 bases; junction bases not matched to a gene: 14. The CDR3 is 18 residues long. The CDR3 protein is CASSSQEIQGWGNQPQHF. The CDR3 coding sequence is TGTGCCAGCAGTTCCCAAGAGATACAGGGGTGGGGCAATCAGCCCCAGCATTTT.

This chain joins TRBV5-1 and TRBJ1-1, with a possible D match to TRBD1 (5 bases). This CDR3 contains 14 residues. The V gene's germline CDR1 is SGHRS and CDR2 YFSETQ. Trimming shortened V by 0 bases and J by 3 bases, and 9 bases separated the two germline ends. The CDR3 sequence is CASSLESGYTEAFF. CDR3 sequence (DNA): TGCGCCAGCAGCTTGGAATCAGGGTACACTGAAGCTTTCTTT.

The CDR3 loop is CSAPRGQARAGAQYF. In nucleotides, the CDR3 is TGCAGTGCTCCTCGAGGACAGGCCAGGGCTGGGGCGCAGTATTTT. The chain links TRBV20-1 to TRBJ2-3; 7 bases are a match to TRBD1. The CDR3 is 15 residues long. Germline assignment: CDR1 DFQATT and CDR2 SNEGSKA (reference sequence). Trimming cost V 5 bases and J 10 bases; bases outside gene matches: 18.

V and J are TRBV5-1 and TRBJ1-1; D gene ambiguous. The V end was cut by 3 bases, the J end by 1 base, with 10 bases between. This CDR3 spans 14 amino acids. Germline loops: CDR1 SGHRS, CDR2 YFSETQ. CDR3 residues: CASSSTPGNTEAFF. CDR3 DNA: TGCGCCAGCAGCTCTACCCCAGGGAACACTGAAGCTTTCTTT.